This TCR beta chain appears in the sequencing data of a study of blood T cells in healthy people across ages. CDR1 is DFQATT and CDR2 is SNEGSKA in the germline V gene (reference sequence). The CDR3 is 16 residues long. Isolated PBMCs totaled at least 6 million in each sample. A remark on this clonotype: The target antigen is unknown.

Primed by a sample-barcoded 5' primer and a J-beta primer mix, a second PCR proceeded for about 7 to 11 cycles. Each TCR beta cDNA got a 12-nucleotide random molecular identifier. TCRdb analysed the 5' RACE reads with MiXCR anew, one entry per CDR3 protein. Among about 670,000 distinct CDR3 sequences listed, less than 45% were seen once. Overall study results and limits: Because donor CMV status was unknown, expanded clonotype changes were possibly confounded. Strong correlation existed between TCR beta diversity and naive T cell percentage.

The chain recombines TRBV20-1 with TRBJ2-5; D tentatively reads TRBD1 or TRBD2 (5 bases each). The DNA end favors TRBJ2-7, so the J call may be wrong. What was sequenced was blood. The source is a man older than 75 in good health. The CDR3 loop is CSARDLGLGDHYEQYF. The DNA for the CDR3 is TGCAGTGCTAGAGATTTAGGACTGGGGGACCACTACGAGCAGTACTTC.